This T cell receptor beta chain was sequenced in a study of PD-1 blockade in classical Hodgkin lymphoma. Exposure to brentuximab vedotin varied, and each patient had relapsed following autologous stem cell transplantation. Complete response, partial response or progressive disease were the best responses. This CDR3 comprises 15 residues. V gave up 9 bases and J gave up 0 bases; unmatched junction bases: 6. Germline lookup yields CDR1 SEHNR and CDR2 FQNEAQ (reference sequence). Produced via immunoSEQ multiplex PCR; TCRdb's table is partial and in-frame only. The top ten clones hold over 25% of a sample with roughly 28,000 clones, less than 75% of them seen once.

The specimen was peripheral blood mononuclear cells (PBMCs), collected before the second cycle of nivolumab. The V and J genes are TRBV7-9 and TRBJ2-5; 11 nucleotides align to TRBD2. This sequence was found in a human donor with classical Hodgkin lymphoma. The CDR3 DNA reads TGTGCCAGTTCCGGGACTAGCGGCTACCAAGAGACCCAGTACTTC. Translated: CASSGTSGYQETQYF.